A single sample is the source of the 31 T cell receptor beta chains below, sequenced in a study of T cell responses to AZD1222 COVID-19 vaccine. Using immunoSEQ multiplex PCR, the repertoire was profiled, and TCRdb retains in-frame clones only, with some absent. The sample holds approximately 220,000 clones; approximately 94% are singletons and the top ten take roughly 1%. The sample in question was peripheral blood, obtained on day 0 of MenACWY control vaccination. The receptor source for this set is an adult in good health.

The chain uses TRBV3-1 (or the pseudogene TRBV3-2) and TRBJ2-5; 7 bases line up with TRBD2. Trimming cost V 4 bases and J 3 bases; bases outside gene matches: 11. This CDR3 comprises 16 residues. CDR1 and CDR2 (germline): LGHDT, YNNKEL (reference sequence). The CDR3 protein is CASSPMRGGGEETQYF. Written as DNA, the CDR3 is TGTGCCAGCAGCCCGATGCGCGGGGGAGGGGAAGAGACCCAGTACTTC.

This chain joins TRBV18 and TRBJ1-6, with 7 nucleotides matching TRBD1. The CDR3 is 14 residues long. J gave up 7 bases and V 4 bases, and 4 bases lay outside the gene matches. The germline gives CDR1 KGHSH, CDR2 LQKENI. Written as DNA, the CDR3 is TGTGCCAGCTCACTGACAGGGTGGAATTCACCCCTCCACTTT. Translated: CASSLTGWNSPLHF. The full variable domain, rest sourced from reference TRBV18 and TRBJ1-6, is NAGVMQNPRHLVRRRGQEARLRCSPMKGHSHVYWYRQLPEEGLKFMVYLQKENIIDESGMPKERFSAEFPKEGPSILRIQQVVRGDSAAYFCASSLTGWNSPLHFGNGTRLTVT.

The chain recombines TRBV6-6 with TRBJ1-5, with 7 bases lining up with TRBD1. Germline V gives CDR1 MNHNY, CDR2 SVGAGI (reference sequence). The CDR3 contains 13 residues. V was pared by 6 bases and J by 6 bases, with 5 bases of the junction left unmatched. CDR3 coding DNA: TGTGCCAGCAGACAGGGGATAAGTCAGCCCCAGCATTTT. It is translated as CASRQGISQPQHF.

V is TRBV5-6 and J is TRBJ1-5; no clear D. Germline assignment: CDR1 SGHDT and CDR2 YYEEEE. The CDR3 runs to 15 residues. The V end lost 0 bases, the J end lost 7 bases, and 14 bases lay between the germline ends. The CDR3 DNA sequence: TGTGCCAGCAGCTTGGCCGGGCGGGGTGGACAGCCCCAGCATTTT. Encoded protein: CASSLAGRGGQPQHF.

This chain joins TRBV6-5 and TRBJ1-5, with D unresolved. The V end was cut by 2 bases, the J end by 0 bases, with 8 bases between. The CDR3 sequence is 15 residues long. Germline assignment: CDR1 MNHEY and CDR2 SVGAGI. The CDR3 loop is CASSYGQNSNQPQHF. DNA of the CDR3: TGTGCCAGCAGTTACGGGCAGAATAGCAATCAGCCCCAGCATTTT.

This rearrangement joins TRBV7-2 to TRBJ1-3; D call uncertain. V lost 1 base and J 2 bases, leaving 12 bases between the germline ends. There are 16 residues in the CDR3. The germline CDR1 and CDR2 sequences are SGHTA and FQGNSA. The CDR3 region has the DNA TGTGCCAGCAGCTTAGTTGGTCAGAGACCTGGAAACACCATATATTTT. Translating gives CASSLVGQRPGNTIYF.

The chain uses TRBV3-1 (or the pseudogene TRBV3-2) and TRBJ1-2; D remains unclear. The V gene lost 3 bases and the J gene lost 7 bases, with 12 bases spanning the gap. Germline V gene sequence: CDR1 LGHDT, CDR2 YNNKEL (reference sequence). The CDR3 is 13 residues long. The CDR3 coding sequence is TGTGCCAGCAGCCATGGCTTGAGTGGTGGCTACACCTTC. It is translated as CASSHGLSGGYTF.

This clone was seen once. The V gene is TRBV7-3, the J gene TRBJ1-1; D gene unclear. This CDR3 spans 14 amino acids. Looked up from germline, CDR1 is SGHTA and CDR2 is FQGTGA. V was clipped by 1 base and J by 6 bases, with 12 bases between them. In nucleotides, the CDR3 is TGTGCCAGCAGCTTAAAAGGCCCCGGGGCTGAAGCTTTCTTT. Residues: CASSLKGPGAEAFF.

DNA for the CDR3: TGTGCCAGCAGCCTGGCTCGGGCTGGAAACACCATATATTTT. This codes for CASSLARAGNTIYF. V usage is TRBV11-2 and J usage is TRBJ1-3; D gene unclear. The germline V and J ends were trimmed by 5 bases and 2 bases, with 10 bases remaining between them. CDR1 SGHAT and CDR2 FQNNGV come from the germline V gene. The CDR3 spans 14 residues.

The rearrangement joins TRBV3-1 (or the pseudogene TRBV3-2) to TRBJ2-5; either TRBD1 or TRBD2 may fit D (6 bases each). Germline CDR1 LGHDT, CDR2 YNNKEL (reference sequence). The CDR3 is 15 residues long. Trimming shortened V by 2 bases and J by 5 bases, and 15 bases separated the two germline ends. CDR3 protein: CASSQPYGGQETQYF. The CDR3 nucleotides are TGTGCCAGCAGCCAACCCTATGGGGGGCAGGAGACCCAGTACTTC.

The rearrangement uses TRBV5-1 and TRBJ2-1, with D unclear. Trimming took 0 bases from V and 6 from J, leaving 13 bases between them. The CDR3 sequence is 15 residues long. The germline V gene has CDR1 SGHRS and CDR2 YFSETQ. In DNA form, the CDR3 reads TGCGCCAGCAGCTTGGAATCCAGATCGGGCAATGAGCAGTTCTTC. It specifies CASSLESRSGNEQFF. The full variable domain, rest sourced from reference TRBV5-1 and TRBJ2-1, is KAGVTQTPRYLIKTRGQQVTLSCSPISGHRSVSWYQQTPGQGLQFLFEYFSETQRNKGNFPGRFSGRQFSNSRSEMNVSTLELGDSALYLCASSLESRSGNEQFFGPGTRLTVL.

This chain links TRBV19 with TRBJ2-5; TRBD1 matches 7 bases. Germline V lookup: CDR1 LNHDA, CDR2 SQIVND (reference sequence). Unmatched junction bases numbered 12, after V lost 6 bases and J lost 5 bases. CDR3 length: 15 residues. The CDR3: CASSPTIQGTETQYF. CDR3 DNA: TGTGCCAGTAGCCCGACTATACAGGGGACGGAGACCCAGTACTTC.

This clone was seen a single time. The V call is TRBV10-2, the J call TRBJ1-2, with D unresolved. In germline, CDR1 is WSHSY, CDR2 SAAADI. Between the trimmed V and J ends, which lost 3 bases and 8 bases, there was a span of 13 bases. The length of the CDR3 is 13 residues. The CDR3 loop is CASSESGLEGYTF. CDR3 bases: TGCGCCAGCAGTGAATCCGGTCTGGAAGGCTACACCTTC.

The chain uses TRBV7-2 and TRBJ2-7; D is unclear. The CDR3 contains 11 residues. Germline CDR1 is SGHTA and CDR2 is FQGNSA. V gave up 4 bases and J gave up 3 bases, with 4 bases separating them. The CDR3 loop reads CASSYHYEQYF. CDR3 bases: TGTGCCAGCAGCTACCACTACGAGCAGTACTTC.

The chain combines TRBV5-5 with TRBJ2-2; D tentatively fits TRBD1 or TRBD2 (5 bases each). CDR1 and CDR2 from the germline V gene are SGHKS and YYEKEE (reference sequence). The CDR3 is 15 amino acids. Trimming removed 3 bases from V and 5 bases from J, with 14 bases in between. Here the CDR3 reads CASSWGPPGTGELFF. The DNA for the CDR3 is TGTGCCAGCAGCTGGGGACCACCGGGGACCGGGGAGCTGTTTTTT.

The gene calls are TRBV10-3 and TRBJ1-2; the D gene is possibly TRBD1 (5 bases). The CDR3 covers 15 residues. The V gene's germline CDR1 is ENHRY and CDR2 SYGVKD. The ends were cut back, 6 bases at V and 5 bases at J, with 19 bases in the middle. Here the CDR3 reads CAISRDGFGGYGYTF. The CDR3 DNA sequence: TGTGCCATCAGCCGGGACGGCTTTGGGGGGTATGGCTACACCTTC.

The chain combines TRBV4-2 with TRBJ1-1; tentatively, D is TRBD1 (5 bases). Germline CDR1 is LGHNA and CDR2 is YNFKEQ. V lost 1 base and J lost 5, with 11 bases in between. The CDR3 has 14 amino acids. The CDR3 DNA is TGTGCCAGCAGCCAAGGGGGCGTTGGGACTGAAGCTTTCTTT. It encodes CASSQGGVGTEAFF.

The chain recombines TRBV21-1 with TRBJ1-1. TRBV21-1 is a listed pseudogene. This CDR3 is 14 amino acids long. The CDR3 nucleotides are TGTGCCAGCATAAGGGCAGCATTGAACACTGAAGCTTTCTTT. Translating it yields CASIRAALNTEAFF.

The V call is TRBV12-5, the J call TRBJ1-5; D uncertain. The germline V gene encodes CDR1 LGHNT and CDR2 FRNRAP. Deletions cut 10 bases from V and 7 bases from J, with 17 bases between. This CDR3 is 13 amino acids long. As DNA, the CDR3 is TGTGCTACCAAACCGCCTTTCTGGCAGCCCCAGCATTTT. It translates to CATKPPFWQPQHF.

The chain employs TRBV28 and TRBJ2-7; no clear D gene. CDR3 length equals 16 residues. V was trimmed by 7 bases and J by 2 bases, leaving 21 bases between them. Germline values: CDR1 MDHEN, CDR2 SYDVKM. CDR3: CASTPAAEISPYEQYF. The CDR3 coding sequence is TGTGCCAGCACCCCGGCAGCCGAGATTAGCCCCTACGAGCAGTACTTC.

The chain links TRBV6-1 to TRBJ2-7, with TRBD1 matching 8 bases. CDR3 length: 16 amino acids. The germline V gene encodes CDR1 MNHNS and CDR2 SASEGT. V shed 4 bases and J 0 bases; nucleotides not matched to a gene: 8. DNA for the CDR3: TGTGCCAGCAGTGTCTACCGGACAGGGAGCTCCTACGAGCAGTACTTC. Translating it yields CASSVYRTGSSYEQYF.

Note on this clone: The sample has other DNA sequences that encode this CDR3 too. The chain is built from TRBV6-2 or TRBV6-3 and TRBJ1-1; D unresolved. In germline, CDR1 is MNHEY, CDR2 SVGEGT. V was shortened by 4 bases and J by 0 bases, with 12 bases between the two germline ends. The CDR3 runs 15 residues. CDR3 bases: TGTGCCAGCAGTTCCCCGGGAGCGATGAACACTGAAGCTTTCTTT. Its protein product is CASSSPGAMNTEAFF.

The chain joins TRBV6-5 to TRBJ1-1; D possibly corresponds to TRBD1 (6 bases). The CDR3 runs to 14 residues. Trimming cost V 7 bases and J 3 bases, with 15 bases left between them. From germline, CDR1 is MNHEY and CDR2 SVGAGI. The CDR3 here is CASTPGGTYTEAFF. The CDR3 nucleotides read TGTGCCAGCACTCCGGGGGGCACTTACACTGAAGCTTTCTTT.

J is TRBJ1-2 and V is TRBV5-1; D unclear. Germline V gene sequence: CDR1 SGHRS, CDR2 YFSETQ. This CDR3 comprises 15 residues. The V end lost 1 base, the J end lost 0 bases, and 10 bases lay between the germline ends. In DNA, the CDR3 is TGCGCCAGCAGCTTGACAGCCACTGCTAACTATGGCTACACCTTC. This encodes CASSLTATANYGYTF.

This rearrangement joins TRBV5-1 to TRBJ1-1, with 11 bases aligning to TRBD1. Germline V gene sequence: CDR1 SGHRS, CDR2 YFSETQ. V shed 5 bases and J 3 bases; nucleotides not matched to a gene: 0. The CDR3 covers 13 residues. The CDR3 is CASRGQGDTEAFF. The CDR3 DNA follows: TGCGCCAGCAGGGGACAGGGGGACACTGAAGCTTTCTTT.

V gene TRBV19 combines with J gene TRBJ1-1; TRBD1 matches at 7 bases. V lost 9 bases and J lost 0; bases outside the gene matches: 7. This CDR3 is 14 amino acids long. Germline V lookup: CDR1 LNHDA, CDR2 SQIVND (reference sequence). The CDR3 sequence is CASRKGALNTEAFF. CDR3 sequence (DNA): TGTGCCAGCAGAAAGGGGGCTCTGAACACTGAAGCTTTCTTT.

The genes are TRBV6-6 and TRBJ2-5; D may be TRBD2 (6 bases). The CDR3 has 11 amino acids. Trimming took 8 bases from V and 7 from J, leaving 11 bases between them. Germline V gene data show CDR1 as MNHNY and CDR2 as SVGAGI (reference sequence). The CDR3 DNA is TGTGCCAGCTCTGCCGGGGGGACCCAGTACTTC. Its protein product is CASSAGGTQYF.

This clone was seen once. CDR3 nucleotide sequence: TGCGCCAGCAGTCCTATTGGGGGGACCGGGGAGCTGTTTTTT. Amino acid sequence: CASSPIGGTGELFF. This chain connects TRBV5-1 to TRBJ2-2; TRBD2 is a possible D gene (6 bases). The length of the CDR3 is 14 residues. Trimming stripped 5 bases from V and 5 bases from J, with 13 bases between. Germline V gene data show CDR1 as SGHRS and CDR2 as YFSETQ.

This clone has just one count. CDR3 protein: CASRSGAAGTETQYF. The CDR3 DNA is TGTGCCAGCAGGTCGGGGGCCGCCGGTACGGAGACCCAGTACTTC. V is TRBV6-5 and J is TRBJ2-5; the D gene could be TRBD1 or TRBD2 (6 bases each). The CDR3 is made up of 15 amino acids. CDR1 MNHEY and CDR2 SVGAGI come from the germline V gene. Trimming removed 6 bases from V and 5 bases from J, with 19 bases in between.

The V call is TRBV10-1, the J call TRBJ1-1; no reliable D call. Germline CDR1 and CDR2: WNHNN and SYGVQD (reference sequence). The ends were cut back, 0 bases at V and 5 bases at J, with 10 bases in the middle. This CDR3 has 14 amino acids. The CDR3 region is CASSESGRKTEAFF. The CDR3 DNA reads TGCGCCAGCAGTGAGTCGGGCAGGAAAACTGAAGCTTTCTTT.

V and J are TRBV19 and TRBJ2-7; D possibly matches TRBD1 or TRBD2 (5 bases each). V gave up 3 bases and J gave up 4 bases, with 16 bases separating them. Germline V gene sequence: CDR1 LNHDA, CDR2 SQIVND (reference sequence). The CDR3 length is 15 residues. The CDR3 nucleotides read TGTGCCAGTAGTATGAGGGGACCGGGCTGGTACGAGCAGTACTTC. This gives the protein CASSMRGPGWYEQYF.